This TCR beta chain derives from a study of cytomegalovirus exposure and HLA in healthy donors. CDR1 and CDR2 from the germline V gene are LNHNV and YYDKDF (reference sequence). The CDR3 has 19 amino acids. The V and J ends lost 0 bases and 4 bases, in that order; junction bases with no gene match: 9. Regarding the study as a whole: Within an earlier analysis, most TCR beta V segments proved productive either about 90% or about 30% of the time.

A remark on this clone: Its antigen is currently unknown.

PCR primers comprised 60 Vbeta and 13 Jbeta primers. The table came from immunoSEQ multiplex PCR; TCRdb's copy has only in-frame clones and leaves some out. The sample comprises about 160,000 clones, less than 80% of which are singletons, and roughly 1.9% rests with the top ten. Sequences were obtained from PBMCs. The sequence came from a man aged 35 to 55 in good health and CMV-seronegative. The V and J genes are TRBV15 and TRBJ2-1, with 13 bases that match TRBD2. CDR3 region: CATSRDPGLAGAPYNEQFF. The CDR3 nucleotides are TGTGCCACCAGCAGAGATCCCGGACTAGCGGGAGCCCCTTACAATGAGCAGTTCTTC.